These 15 T cell receptor beta chains share one sample of origin, sequenced in a study of cytomegalovirus exposure and HLA in healthy donors. Primers: 60 Vbeta forward and 13 Jbeta reverse. Assay: immunoSEQ multiplex PCR; the TCRdb copy retains only in-frame clones and omits some. The sample has 250,000 to 350,000 clones; 85% to 90% are singletons. The sample taken for sequencing was PBMCs. These receptor sequences come from a woman aged 18-35 years in good health and CMV-seronegative.

The CDR3 DNA is TGTGCCAGCAGCCGGACTAGCGGAACCACAGATACGCAGTATTTT. It translates to CASSRTSGTTDTQYF. The J gene is TRBJ2-3, the V gene TRBV5-4; 10 bases fit TRBD2. V was clipped by 4 bases and J by 2 bases; unmatched bases: 4. CDR1 and CDR2 (germline): SGHNT, YYREEE (reference sequence). The CDR3 is made up of 15 amino acids.

A word on this clone: The junction differs from germline at one of its ends, possibly a read error. The CDR3 sequence: CSSSLQGDGSPLHF. The CDR3, as DNA: TGTTCCAGCAGCTTACAGGGGGATGGATCACCCCTCCACTTT. The chain uses TRBV7-3 and TRBJ1-6, with 8 bases aligning to TRBD1. Germline V gene lookup returns CDR1 SGHTA and CDR2 FQGTGA. The CDR3 sequence is 14 residues long.

The chain employs TRBV28 and TRBJ2-1, with 7 bases aligning to TRBD1. The ends lost 6 bases at V and 5 bases at J; junction bases unmatched: 10. The CDR3 is 15 residues long. From germline, CDR1 is MDHEN and CDR2 SYDVKM. The CDR3 protein is CASRDRLMTNNEQFF. CDR3 nucleotides: TGTGCCAGCAGGGACAGGCTCATGACCAACAATGAGCAGTTCTTC.

The chain couples TRBV15 to TRBJ2-5, with 9 bases fitting TRBD1. V trimming: 3 bases; J trimming: 4 bases; junction bases outside the gene matches: 3. The CDR3 contains 14 residues. Germline CDR1 reads LNHNV; CDR2 reads YYDKDF (reference sequence). As DNA, the CDR3 is TGTGCCACCAGCAGTCGACAGGGGGTAGAGACCCAGTACTTC. The encoded protein is CATSSRQGVETQYF.

This clone was observed once. The rearrangement links TRBV21-1 to TRBJ1-2. TRBV21-1 is a listed pseudogene. The CDR3 is 16 residues long. Here the CDR3 DNA reads TGTGCCAGCAGCAAAGTACTGCGGGGTCCAACCTATGGCTACACCTTC. Amino acid sequence: CASSKVLRGPTYGYTF.

This chain connects TRBV27 to TRBJ1-1, with a tentative D call TRBD1 (5 bases). V was shortened by 2 bases and J by 4 bases, with 17 bases between the two germline ends. This CDR3 is built from 16 residues. Germline CDR1 MNHEY, CDR2 SMNVEV (reference sequence). CDR3 coding DNA: TGTGCCAGCAGTTTAGTCCCTCAGGGTAGTAGCACTGAAGCTTTCTTT. Protein product: CASSLVPQGSSTEAFF.

The chain links TRBV9 to TRBJ1-1, with D unresolved. The germline gives CDR1 SGDLS, CDR2 YYNGEE. V shed 4 bases and J shed 1 base, with 14 bases lying between them. CDR3 length equals 15 residues. The CDR3 sequence: CASSHGLRGNTEAFF. As DNA, the CDR3 is TGTGCCAGCAGCCACGGTTTGCGGGGGAACACTGAAGCTTTCTTT.

This clone came up a few times. The gene calls are TRBV2 and TRBJ1-1, with D possibly TRBD1 on 6 matching bases. Trimming left V 6 bases short and J 0 bases short, with 14 bases between. CDR3 size: 15 residues. Per germline, CDR1 SNHLY and CDR2 FYNNEI. In nucleotides, the CDR3 is TGTGCCAGCAGGGTTCAGGGGCAGATGAACACTGAAGCTTTCTTT. Amino acids: CASRVQGQMNTEAFF.

This rearrangement joins TRBV13 to TRBJ2-1, with a weak D call TRBD2 (6 bases). The CDR3 spans 12 residues. The V end was cut by 8 bases, the J end by 6 bases, with 11 bases between. Germline values: CDR1 PRHDT, CDR2 FYEKMQ (reference sequence). The chain's CDR3 is CASRGGANEQFF. CDR3 in DNA: TGTGCCAGCCGTGGAGGGGCCAATGAGCAGTTCTTC.

The chain is built from TRBV7-8 and TRBJ2-7, with TRBD1 matching 8 bases. V shed 2 bases and J 4 bases; nucleotides not matched to a gene: 4. Germline lookup yields CDR1 SGHVS and CDR2 FQNEAQ. The CDR3 has 14 residues. The CDR3 is CASSLRGQGYEQYF. The CDR3 DNA sequence: TGTGCCAGCAGCTTACGAGGACAGGGATACGAGCAGTACTTC.

This chain links TRBV7-9 with TRBJ2-7; maybe TRBD1 (6 bases). V was cut by 6 bases and J by 3 bases, with 12 bases left in between. CDR3 length equals 13 residues. The germline V gene encodes CDR1 SEHNR and CDR2 FQNEAQ (reference sequence). This chain's CDR3 is CASSTDRNYEQYF. The CDR3 DNA reads TGTGCCAGCAGTACGGACAGAAACTACGAGCAGTACTTC. Variable domain in full (rest from reference TRBV7-9 and TRBJ2-7): DTGVSQNPRHKITKRGQNVTFRCDPISEHNRLYWYRQTLGQGPEFLTYFQNEAQLEKSRLLSDRFSAERPKGSFSTLEIQRTEQGDSAMYLCASSTDRNYEQYFGPGTRLTVT.

Notes on this clone: The sample carries other DNA sequences with the same CDR3. The V and J genes are TRBV7-2 and TRBJ2-3; D is undetermined. The CDR3 is 15 amino acids. CDR1 and CDR2 from the germline V gene are SGHTA and FQGNSA. V lost 2 bases to trimming and J lost 5 bases, with 14 bases between them. As DNA, the CDR3 is TGTGCCAGCAGCTTACAAGGCGGCACAATAGATACGCAGTATTTT. As protein: CASSLQGGTIDTQYF.

This clone was found a few times. The chain employs TRBV11-2 and TRBJ1-1; D not resolved. V was shortened by 2 bases and J by 2 bases, with 6 bases between the two germline ends. Germline V gene lookup returns CDR1 SGHAT and CDR2 FQNNGV. This CDR3 contains 13 residues. The chain's CDR3 is CASSLRLNTEAFF. The DNA for the CDR3 is TGTGCCAGCAGCTTAAGACTTAACACTGAAGCTTTCTTT.

The chain combines TRBV5-4 with TRBJ2-7; 10 bases line up with TRBD2. V lost 0 bases to trimming and J lost 1 base; unmatched junction nucleotides: 10. The CDR3 consists of 18 residues. Per germline, CDR1 SGHNT and CDR2 YYREEE (reference sequence). The CDR3 region has the DNA TGTGCCAGCAGCTTGGAAGGAGGTAGCGGGGGGAAGTCCTACGAGCAGTACTTC. As protein: CASSLEGGSGGKSYEQYF.

This chain links TRBV4-2 with TRBJ1-1; 8 positions agree with TRBD1. The CDR3 runs 17 residues. CDR1 is LGHNA, CDR2 YNFKEQ, per germline. Trimming at V came to 5 bases and at J to 6 bases, leaving 17 bases not matched to a gene. The CDR3 DNA reads TGTGCCAGCAGCAAACCGGGACAGGCCGCCCACCGGGCTGAAGCTTTCTTT. Encoded protein: CASSKPGQAAHRAEAFF.